This record covers a single TCR beta chain. Its antigen is unknown. The data were obtained in a study of T cell repertoires in cytomegalovirus infection. Study-wide background: Well-studied HLA-B-restricted epitopes and recently identified HLA-C-restricted epitopes of CMV were both used in the study.

Trimming shortened V by 0 bases and J by 5 bases, and 7 bases separated the two germline ends. CDR1 and CDR2 from the germline V gene are DFQATT and SNEGSKA (reference sequence). The length of the CDR3 is 12 residues. TCRdb reprocessed the reads with MiXCR, giving one entry per CDR3 protein. The sample contains some 310,000 distinct CDR3 sequences, 20% to 30% of which appear only once. Findings of the study overall: CMV-specific HLA-C-restricted TCR beta clonotypes dominated the ex vivo response. CMV carriers having the relevant HLA were flagged by cumulative public TCR beta family frequency.

The chain joins TRBV20-1 to TRBJ1-2; D remains ambiguous. Sequenced material: cultured PBMCs, taken from culture after CMV antigen stimulation. The TCR originated in a human donor in good health (CMV status not recorded). Some clones in this sample may be carry-over from other donors' samples. The CDR3 loop is CSARDLTYGYTF. In DNA form, the CDR3 reads TGCAGTGCTAGAGATTTGACTTATGGCTACACCTTC.